The present TCR beta chain was sequenced within a study of shared clonotypes between healthy human individuals. V shed 3 bases, J shed 4 bases, and the junction held 8 bases outside the gene matches. Germline V gives CDR1 MDHEN, CDR2 SYDVKM. The CDR3 contains 16 residues. Profiled with immunoSEQ multiplex PCR; TCRdb holds only in-frame clones, not every one. The data hold 1,500,000 or so clones, with 98% to 99% observed a single time. The TCR sequence derives from a man aged 30-40 years in good health. The chain is built from TRBV28 and TRBJ1-2, with 10 nucleotides matching TRBD1. The sequencing input was naive CD4+ T cells sorted from blood. Subset: CD45RA+ positively selected. The CDR3 DNA follows: TGTGCCAGCAGTTTGGCGACAGGGGGCTCCGCCTATGGCTACACCTTC. Translating gives CASSLATGGSAYGYTF.